Below are 8 T cell receptor beta chains sequenced from a single sample in a study of Ad26.COV2.S vaccination and SARS-CoV-2 variants. Profiling relied on immunoSEQ multiplex PCR, and the TCRdb table lists in-frame clones only, not all of them. The sample carries about 350,000 clones, around nine tenths recorded once. Treatment specified: around 19 received Ad26.COV2.S at low or high dose, single or two shots; 5 received placebo; per-sample allocation not given. Material that was analyzed had been drawn on day 63 after the first vaccine or placebo injection. This sample comprised peripheral blood, obtained in a trial of Ad26.COV2.S vaccine versus placebo. These receptors originate from a person aged 18-60 years who received the Ad26.COV2.S COVID-19 vaccine or a placebo.

For the CDR3, the DNA is TGTGCCAGTAGTAGATCGGGGGAGGCCAATCAGCCCCAGCATTTT. Translating it yields CASSRSGEANQPQHF. V and J are TRBV19 and TRBJ1-5; D might be TRBD1 (5 bases). Per the germline V gene, CDR1 is LNHDA and CDR2 is SQIVND (reference sequence). V shed 4 bases and J shed 3 bases, with 13 bases lying between them. The CDR3 consists of 15 residues.

With regard to this clone: Other DNA sequences within the sample encode an identical CDR3. The chain uses TRBV6-1 and TRBJ1-1; TRBD1 is a possible D gene (5 bases). In germline, CDR1 is MNHNS, CDR2 SASEGT. V was cut by 3 bases and J by 1 base, with 6 bases left in between. The CDR3 runs 13 residues. The CDR3 loop reads CASSDRGNTEAFF. For the CDR3, the DNA is TGTGCCAGCAGTGATAGGGGGAACACTGAAGCTTTCTTT.

The V and J genes are TRBV29-1 and TRBJ2-7, with D possibly matching TRBD1 (7 bases). The CDR3 has 12 amino acids. V dropped 6 bases and J dropped 4 bases, with 13 bases sitting between them. Germline assignment: CDR1 SQVTM and CDR2 ANQGSEA. CDR3 region: CSVRDSSYEQYF. CDR3 coding DNA: TGCAGCGTGCGGGACAGCTCATACGAGCAGTACTTC.

This chain uses TRBV11-1 with TRBJ2-5; weak D call: TRBD2 (6 bases). Germline CDR1 and CDR2: SGHAT and FQDESV (reference sequence). The CDR3 is made up of 14 amino acids. Trimming cost V 4 bases and J 0 bases, with 9 bases left between them. This CDR3 reads CASSYTGDQETQYF. As DNA, the CDR3 is TGTGCCAGCAGCTACACGGGGGACCAAGAGACCCAGTACTTC.

V usage is TRBV28 and J usage is TRBJ2-7, with 9 bases aligning to TRBD2. This CDR3 is 15 amino acids long. Trimming removed 6 bases from V and 2 bases from J; junction bases left unmatched: 8. Germline V gene data show CDR1 as MDHEN and CDR2 as SYDVKM. The CDR3 region is CASREQASGTYEQYF. In DNA, the CDR3 is TGTGCCAGCAGGGAACAGGCTAGCGGGACCTACGAGCAGTACTTC.

The V gene is TRBV9, the J gene TRBJ2-7; tentative D call: TRBD1 (6 bases). The CDR3 loop spans 13 amino acids. Trimming took 3 bases from V and 5 from J, leaving 12 bases between them. The germline gives CDR1 SGDLS, CDR2 YYNGEE. In DNA, the CDR3 is TGTGCCAGCAGCGCACAGGGTTTCCACGAGCAGTACTTC. It translates to CASSAQGFHEQYF.

Only one count was recorded for this clone. The rearrangement links TRBV2 to TRBJ1-1; TRBD1 aligns across 7 bases. Germline V gene sequence: CDR1 SNHLY, CDR2 FYNNEI. The CDR3 is made up of 14 amino acids. V gave up 7 bases and J gave up 1 base; unmatched junction bases: 6. The CDR3 region is CASNPGGQNTEAFF. The CDR3 DNA sequence: TGTGCCAGCAACCCAGGGGGACAGAACACTGAAGCTTTCTTT.

The V gene is TRBV3-1 (or the pseudogene TRBV3-2), the J gene TRBJ2-1; no reliable D call. The V gene's germline CDR1 is LGHDT and CDR2 YNNKEL (reference sequence). V gave up 2 bases and J gave up 7 bases, with 9 bases separating them. This CDR3 region has 13 residues. The CDR3 DNA follows: TGTGCCAGCAGCCAACCCATGGGGAATGAGCAGTTCTTC. It is translated as CASSQPMGNEQFF.